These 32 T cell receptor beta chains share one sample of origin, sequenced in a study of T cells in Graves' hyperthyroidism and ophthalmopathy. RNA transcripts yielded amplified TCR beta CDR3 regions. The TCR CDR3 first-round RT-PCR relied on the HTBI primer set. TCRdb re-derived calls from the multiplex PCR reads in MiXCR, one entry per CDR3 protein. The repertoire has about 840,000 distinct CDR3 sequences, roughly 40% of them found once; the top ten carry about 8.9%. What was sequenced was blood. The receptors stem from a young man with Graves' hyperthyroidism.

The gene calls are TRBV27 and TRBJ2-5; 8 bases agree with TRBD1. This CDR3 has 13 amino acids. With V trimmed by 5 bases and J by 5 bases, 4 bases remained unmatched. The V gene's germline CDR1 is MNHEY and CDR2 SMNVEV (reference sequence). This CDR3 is CASSRQGWETQYF. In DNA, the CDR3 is TGTGCCAGCAGTCGACAGGGGTGGGAGACCCAGTACTTC.

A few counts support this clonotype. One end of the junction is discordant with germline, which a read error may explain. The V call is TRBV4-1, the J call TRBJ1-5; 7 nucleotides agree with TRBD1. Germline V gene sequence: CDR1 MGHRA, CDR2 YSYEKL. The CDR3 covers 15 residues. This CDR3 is CASSQEGGRGQPQHF. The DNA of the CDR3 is TGTGCCAGCAGCCAAGAAGGGGGCAGAGGTCAGCCCCAGCATTTT.

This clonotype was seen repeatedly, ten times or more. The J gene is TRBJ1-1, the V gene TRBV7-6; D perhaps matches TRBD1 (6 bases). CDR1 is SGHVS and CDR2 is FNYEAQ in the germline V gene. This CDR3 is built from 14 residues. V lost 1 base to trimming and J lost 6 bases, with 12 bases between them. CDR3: CASSLESRGAEAFF. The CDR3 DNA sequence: TGTGCCAGCAGCTTAGAGAGTAGGGGGGCTGAAGCTTTCTTT. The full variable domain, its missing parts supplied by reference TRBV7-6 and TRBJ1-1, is GAGVSQSPRYKVTKRGQDVALRCDPISGHVSLYWYRQALGQGPEFLTYFNYEAQQDKSGLPNDRFSAERPEGSISTLTIQRTEQRDSAMYRCASSLESRGAEAFFGQGTRLTVV.

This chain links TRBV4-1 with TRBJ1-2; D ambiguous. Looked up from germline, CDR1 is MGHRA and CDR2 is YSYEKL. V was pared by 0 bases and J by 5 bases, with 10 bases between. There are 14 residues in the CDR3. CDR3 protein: CASSQEHGYYGYTF. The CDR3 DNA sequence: TGCGCCAGCAGCCAAGAGCACGGATATTATGGCTACACCTTC.

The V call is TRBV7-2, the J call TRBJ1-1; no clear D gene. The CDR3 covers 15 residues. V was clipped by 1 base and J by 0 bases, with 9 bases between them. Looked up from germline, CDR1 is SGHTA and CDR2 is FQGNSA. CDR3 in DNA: TGTGCCAGCAGCTTAGTTGTGTCCTTGAACACTGAAGCTTTCTTT. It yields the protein CASSLVVSLNTEAFF. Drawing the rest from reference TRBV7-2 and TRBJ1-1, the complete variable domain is GAGVSQSPSNKVTEKGKDVELRCDPISGHTALYWYRQSLGQGLEFLIYFQGNSAPDKSGLPSDRFSAERTGGSVSTLTIQRTQQEDSAVYLCASSLVVSLNTEAFFGQGTRLTVV.

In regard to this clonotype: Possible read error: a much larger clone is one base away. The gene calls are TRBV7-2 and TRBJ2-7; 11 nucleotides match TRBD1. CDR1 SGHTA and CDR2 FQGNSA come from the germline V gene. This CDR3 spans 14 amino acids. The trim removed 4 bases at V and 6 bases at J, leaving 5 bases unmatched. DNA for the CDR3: TGTGCCAGCAGCTCAGCTGGGACAGGGGGCGAGCAGTACTTC. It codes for CASSSAGTGGEQYF.

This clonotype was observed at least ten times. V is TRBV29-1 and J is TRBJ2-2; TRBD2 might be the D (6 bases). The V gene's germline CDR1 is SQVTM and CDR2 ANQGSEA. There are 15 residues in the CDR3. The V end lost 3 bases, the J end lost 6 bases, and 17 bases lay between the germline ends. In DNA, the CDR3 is TGCAGCGTTGATCCACGCGGGGTTTGGGCCGGGGAGCTGTTTTTT. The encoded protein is CSVDPRGVWAGELFF.

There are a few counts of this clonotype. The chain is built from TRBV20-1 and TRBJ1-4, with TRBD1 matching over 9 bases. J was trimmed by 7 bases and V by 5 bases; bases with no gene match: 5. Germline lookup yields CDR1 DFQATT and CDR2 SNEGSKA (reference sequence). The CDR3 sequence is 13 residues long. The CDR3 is CSAVTGGIEKLFF. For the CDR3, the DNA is TGCAGTGCTGTGACAGGGGGAATTGAAAAACTGTTTTTT.

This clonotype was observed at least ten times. As DNA, the CDR3 is TGCAGCGTTGAATTTGTCACTAGCGGGACCGGGGAGCTGTTTTTT. Translating it yields CSVEFVTSGTGELFF. The rearrangement links TRBV29-1 to TRBJ2-2, with 9 positions matching TRBD2. CDR1 SQVTM and CDR2 ANQGSEA come from the germline V gene. This CDR3 contains 15 residues. V was pared by 2 bases and J by 5 bases, with 6 bases of the junction left unmatched.

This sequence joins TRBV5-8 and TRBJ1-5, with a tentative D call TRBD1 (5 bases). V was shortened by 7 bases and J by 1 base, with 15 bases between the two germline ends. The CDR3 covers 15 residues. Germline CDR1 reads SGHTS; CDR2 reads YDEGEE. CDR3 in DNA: TGTGCCAGCTGGGAAAGGGGTTTAAGCAATCAGCCCCAGCATTTT. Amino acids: CASWERGLSNQPQHF.

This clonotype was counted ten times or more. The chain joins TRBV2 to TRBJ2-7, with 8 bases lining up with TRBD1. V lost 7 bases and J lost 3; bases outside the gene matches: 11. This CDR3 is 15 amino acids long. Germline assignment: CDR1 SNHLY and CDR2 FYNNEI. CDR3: CASTLGGQDLYEQYF. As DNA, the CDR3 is TGTGCCAGCACCCTGGGGGGACAGGACCTCTACGAGCAGTACTTC. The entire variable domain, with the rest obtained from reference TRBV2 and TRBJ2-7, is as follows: EPEVTQTPSHQVTQMGQEVILRCVPISNHLYFYWYRQILGQKVEFLVSFYNNEISEKSEIFDDQFSVERPDGSNFTLKIRSTKLEDSAMYFCASTLGGQDLYEQYFGPGTRLTVT.

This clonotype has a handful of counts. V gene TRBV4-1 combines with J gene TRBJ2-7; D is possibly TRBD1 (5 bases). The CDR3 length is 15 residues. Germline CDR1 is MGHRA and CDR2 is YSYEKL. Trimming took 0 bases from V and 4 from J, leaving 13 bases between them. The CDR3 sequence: CASSQEISPGYEQYF. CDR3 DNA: TGCGCCAGCAGCCAAGAGATCTCACCAGGGTACGAGCAGTACTTC.

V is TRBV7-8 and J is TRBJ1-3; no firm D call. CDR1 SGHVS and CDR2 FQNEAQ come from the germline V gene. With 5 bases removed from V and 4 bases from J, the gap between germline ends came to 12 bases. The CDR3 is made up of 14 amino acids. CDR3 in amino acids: CASSQGGWGNTIYF. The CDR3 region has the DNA TGTGCCAGCAGCCAAGGAGGGTGGGGAAACACCATATATTTT.

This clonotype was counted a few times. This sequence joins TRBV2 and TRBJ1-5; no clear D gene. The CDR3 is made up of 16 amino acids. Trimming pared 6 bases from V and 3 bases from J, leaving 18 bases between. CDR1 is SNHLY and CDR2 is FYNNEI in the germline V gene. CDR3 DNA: TGTGCCAGCAGCGGGGAGTCCCGCCTTTCCAATCAGCCCCAGCATTTT. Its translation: CASSGESRLSNQPQHF.

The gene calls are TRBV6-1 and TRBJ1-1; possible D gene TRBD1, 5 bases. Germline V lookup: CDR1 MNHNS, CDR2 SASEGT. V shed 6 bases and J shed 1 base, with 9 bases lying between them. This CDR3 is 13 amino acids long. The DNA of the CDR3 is TGTGCCAGCAGACGACAGTCGAACACTGAAGCTTTCTTT. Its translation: CASRRQSNTEAFF.

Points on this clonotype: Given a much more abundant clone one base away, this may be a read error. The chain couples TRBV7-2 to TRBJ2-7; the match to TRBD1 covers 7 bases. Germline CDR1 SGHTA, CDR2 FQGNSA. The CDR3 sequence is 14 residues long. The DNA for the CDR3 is TGTGCCAGCAGCTTTGGGACAGCCACCTACGAGCGGTACTTC. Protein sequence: CASSFGTATYERYF.

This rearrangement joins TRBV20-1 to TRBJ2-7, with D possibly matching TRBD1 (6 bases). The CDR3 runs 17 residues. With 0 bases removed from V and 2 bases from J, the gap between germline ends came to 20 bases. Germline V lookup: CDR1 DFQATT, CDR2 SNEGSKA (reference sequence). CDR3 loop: CSARDWMSEQGPYEQYF. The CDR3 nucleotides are TGCAGTGCTAGAGATTGGATGAGCGAACAGGGCCCCTACGAGCAGTACTTC.

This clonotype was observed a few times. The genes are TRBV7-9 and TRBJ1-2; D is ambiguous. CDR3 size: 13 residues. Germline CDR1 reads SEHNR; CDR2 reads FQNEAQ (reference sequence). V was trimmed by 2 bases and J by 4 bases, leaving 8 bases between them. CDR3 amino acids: CASSLKEIYGYTF. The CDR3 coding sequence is TGTGCCAGCAGCTTAAAGGAAATCTATGGCTACACCTTC. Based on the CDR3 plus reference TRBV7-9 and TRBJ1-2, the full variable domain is DTGVSQNPRHKITKRGQNVTFRCDPISEHNRLYWYRQTLGQGPEFLTYFQNEAQLEKSRLLSDRFSAERPKGSFSTLEIQRTEQGDSAMYLCASSLKEIYGYTFGSGTRLTVV.

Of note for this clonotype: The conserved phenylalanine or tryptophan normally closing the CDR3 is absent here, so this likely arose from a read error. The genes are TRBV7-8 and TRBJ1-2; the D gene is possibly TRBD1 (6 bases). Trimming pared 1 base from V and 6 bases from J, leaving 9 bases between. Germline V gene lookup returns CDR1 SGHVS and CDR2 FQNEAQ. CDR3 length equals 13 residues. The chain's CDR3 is CASSLERGDGYTL. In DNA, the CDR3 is TGTGCCAGCAGCTTAGAAAGGGGGGATGGCTACACCCTC.

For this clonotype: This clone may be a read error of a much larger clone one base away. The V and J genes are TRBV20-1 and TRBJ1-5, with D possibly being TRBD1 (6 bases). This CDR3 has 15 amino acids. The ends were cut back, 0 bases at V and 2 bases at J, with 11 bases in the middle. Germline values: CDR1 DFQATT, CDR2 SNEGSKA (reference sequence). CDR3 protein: CSAREGGGGNQPQHF. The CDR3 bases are TGCAGTGCTAGAGAGGGTGGGGGCGGCAATCAGCCCCAGCATTTT.

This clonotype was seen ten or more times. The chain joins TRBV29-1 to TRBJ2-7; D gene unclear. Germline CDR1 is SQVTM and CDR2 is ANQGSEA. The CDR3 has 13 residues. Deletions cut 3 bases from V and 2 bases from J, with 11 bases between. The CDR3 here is CSVEGFQPYEQYF. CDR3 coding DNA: TGCAGCGTTGAGGGTTTTCAACCCTACGAGCAGTACTTC.

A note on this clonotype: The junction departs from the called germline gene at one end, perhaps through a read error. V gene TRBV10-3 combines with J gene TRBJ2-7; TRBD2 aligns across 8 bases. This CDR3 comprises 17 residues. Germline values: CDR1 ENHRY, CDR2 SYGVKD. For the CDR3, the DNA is TGTGCCAGCAGTTACCGTGTGGGGACTAGTGGCGCCTACGAGCAGTACTTC. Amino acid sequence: CASSYRVGTSGAYEQYF.

In nucleotides, the CDR3 is TGTGCCAGCAGTTTTGGTCAGGGCGGCGGAAAACTGTTTTTT. Its translation is CASSFGQGGGKLFF. The rearrangement joins TRBV12-3 or TRBV12-4 to TRBJ1-4; maybe TRBD1 (5 bases). The CDR3 is 14 residues long. With 3 bases removed from V and 10 bases from J, the gap between germline ends came to 15 bases.

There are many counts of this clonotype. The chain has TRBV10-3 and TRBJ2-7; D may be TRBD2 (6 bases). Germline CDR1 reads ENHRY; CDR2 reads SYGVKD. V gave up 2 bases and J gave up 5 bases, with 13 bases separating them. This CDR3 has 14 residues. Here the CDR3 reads CAISERGPGDEQYF. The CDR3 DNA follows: TGTGCCATCAGTGAGAGAGGACCGGGGGACGAGCAGTACTTC.

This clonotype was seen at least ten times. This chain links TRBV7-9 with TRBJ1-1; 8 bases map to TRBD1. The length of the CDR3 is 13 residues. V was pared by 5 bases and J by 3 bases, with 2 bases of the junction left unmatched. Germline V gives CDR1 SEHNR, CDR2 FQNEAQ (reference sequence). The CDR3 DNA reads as TGTGCCAGCAGCCGGACAGGGTACACTGAAGCTTTCTTT. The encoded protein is CASSRTGYTEAFF. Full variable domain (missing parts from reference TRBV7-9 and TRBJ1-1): DTGVSQNPRHKITKRGQNVTFRCDPISEHNRLYWYRQTLGQGPEFLTYFQNEAQLEKSRLLSDRFSAERPKGSFSTLEIQRTEQGDSAMYLCASSRTGYTEAFFGQGTRLTVV.

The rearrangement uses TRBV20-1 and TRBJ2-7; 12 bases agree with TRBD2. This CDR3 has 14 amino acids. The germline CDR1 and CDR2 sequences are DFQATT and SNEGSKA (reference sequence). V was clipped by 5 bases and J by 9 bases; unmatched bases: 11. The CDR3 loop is CSALASGRAGGQYF. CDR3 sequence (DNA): TGCAGTGCTCTCGCTAGCGGGAGGGCCGGAGGGCAGTACTTC.

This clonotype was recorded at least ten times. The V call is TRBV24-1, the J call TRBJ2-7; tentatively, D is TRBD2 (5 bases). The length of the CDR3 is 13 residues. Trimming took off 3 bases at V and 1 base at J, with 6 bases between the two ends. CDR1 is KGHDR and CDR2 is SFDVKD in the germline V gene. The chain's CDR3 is CATSDPGSYEQYF. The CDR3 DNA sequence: TGTGCCACCAGTGATCCGGGATCCTACGAGCAGTACTTC.

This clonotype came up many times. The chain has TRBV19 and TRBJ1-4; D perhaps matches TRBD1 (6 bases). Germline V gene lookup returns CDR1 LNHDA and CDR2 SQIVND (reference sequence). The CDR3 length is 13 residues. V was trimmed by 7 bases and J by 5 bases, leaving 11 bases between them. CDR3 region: CASKDSLNEKLFF. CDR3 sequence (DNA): TGTGCCAGTAAGGACAGTTTGAATGAAAAACTGTTTTTT.

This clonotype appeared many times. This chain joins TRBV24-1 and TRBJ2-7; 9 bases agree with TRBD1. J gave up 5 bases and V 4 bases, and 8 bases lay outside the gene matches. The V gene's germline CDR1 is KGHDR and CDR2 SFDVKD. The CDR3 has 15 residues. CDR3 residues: CATSDGRTGDDEQYF. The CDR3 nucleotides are TGTGCCACCAGTGACGGTCGGACAGGGGACGACGAGCAGTACTTC.

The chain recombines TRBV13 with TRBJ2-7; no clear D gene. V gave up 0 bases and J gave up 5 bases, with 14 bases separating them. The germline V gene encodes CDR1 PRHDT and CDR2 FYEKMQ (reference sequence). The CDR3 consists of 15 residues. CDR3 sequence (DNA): TGTGCCAGCAGCTTAGGATGGGCGCATCTCAACGAGCAGTACTTC. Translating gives CASSLGWAHLNEQYF. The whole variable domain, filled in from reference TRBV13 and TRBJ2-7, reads AAGVIQSPRHLIKEKRETATLKCYPIPRHDTVYWYQQGPGQDPQFLISFYEKMQSDKGSIPDRFSAQQFSDYHSELNMSSLELGDSALYFCASSLGWAHLNEQYFGPGTRLTVT.

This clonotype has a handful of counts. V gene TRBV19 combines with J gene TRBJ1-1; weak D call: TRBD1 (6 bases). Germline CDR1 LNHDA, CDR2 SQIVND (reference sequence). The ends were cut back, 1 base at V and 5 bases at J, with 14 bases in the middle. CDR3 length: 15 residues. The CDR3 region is CASSIAGAGRTEAFF. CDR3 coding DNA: TGTGCCAGTAGTATAGCAGGGGCCGGGCGGACTGAAGCTTTCTTT.

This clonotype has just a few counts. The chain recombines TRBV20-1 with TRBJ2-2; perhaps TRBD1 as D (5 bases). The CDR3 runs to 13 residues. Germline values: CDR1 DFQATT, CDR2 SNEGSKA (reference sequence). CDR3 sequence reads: CGTVGANTGELFF. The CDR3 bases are TGCGGCACCGTAGGGGCGAACACCGGGGAGCTGTTTTTT.